This T cell receptor (beta chain) was observed in a study of cytomegalovirus exposure and HLA in healthy donors. Germline V lookup: CDR1 SGHAT, CDR2 FQNNGV. Trimming took off 2 bases at V and 0 bases at J, with 14 bases between the two ends. This CDR3 is built from 17 residues. Everyone who donated was a healthy bone marrow donor. Study observations and caveats: Cytomegalovirus association was assigned to 150 to 200 TCR beta chains. Sequencing depth roughly uniform across donors was assumed in presence/absence analyses. The study found most TCR sequences rare, yet found some public TCRs in many donors.

About this clone: As yet, its antigen is unknown.

PCR used 60 Vbeta primers and 13 Jbeta primers. TCRdb's table, derived via immunoSEQ multiplex PCR, lists solely in-frame clones and lacks some. The table includes about 140,000 clones, approximately 80% detected once. The sequence was obtained from a man in his forties in good health and CMV-seronegative. This rearrangement joins TRBV11-2 to TRBJ1-3, with D maybe TRBD1 (5 bases). Sequencing was performed on PBMCs. The CDR3 sequence: CASSLSNRSSSGNTIYF. Here the CDR3 DNA reads TGTGCCAGCAGCTTATCAAACAGGTCCTCCTCTGGAAACACCATATATTTT.